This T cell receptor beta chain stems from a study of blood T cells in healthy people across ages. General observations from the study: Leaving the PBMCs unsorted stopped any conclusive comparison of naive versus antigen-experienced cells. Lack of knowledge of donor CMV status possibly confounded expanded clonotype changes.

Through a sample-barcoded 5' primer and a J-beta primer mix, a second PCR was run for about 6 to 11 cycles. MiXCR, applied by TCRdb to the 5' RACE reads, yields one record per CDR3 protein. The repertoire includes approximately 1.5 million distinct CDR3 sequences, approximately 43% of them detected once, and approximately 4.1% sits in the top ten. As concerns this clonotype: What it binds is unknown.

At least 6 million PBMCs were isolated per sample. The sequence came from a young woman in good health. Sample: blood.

DNA for the CDR3: TGTGCCAGCAGTTCCGAAAGAGGAGTTTCACCCCTCCACTTT. It yields the protein CASSSERGVSPLHF. The chain combines TRBV12-3 or TRBV12-4 with TRBJ1-6, with D unresolved. The CDR3 contains 14 residues. V was clipped by 4 bases and J by 9 bases, with 13 bases between them.